Listed here are 14 T cell receptor beta chains from one sample, sequenced in a study of shared clonotypes between healthy human individuals. Sequenced by immunoSEQ multiplex PCR; TCRdb stores in-frame clones only, minus some. The sample lists some 500,000 clones; 77% were seen once. The sample was PBMCs. Receptors were obtained from a woman between 40 and 50 years old in good health. Some clones in this sample may be carry-over from other donors' samples.

In the case of this clone: A far larger clone lies a single base away; this is likely a read error. The chain recombines TRBV10-3 with TRBJ1-1, with no clear D. Trimming took off 2 bases at V and 4 bases at J, with 8 bases between the two ends. The CDR3 runs to 13 residues. Germline assignment: CDR1 ENHRY and CDR2 SYGVKD. In nucleotides, the CDR3 is TGTGCCATCAGTGAGACGCAGAGCACTGAAGCTTTCTTT. Its protein product is CAISETQSTEAFF.

The chain carries TRBV11-1 and TRBJ2-7, with 11 positions matching TRBD1. This CDR3 region has 14 residues. V shed 5 bases, J shed 2 bases, and the junction held 2 bases outside the gene matches. The V gene's germline CDR1 is SGHAT and CDR2 FQDESV (reference sequence). In nucleotides, the CDR3 is TGTGCCAGCAGCATGGACAGGGGGCCCTACGAGCAGTACTTC. It encodes CASSMDRGPYEQYF.

V and J are TRBV7-9 and TRBJ2-1; 10 nucleotides agree with TRBD1. Unmatched junction bases numbered 7, after V lost 5 bases and J lost 0 bases. CDR1 SEHNR and CDR2 FQNEAQ come from the germline V gene (reference sequence). This CDR3 region has 17 residues. In nucleotides, the CDR3 is TGTGCCAGCAGCCCAGAGGGACAGGGGTTCTCCTACAATGAGCAGTTCTTC. This sequence encodes CASSPEGQGFSYNEQFF.

This chain uses TRBV4-3 with TRBJ2-6; D remains unclear. The CDR3 runs to 16 residues. The V gene's germline CDR1 is LGHNA and CDR2 YSLEER. Between the trimmed V and J ends, which lost 4 bases and 4 bases, there was a span of 14 bases. The CDR3 sequence is CASSRVQGSGANVLTF. The DNA for the CDR3 is TGCGCCAGCAGCCGTGTCCAAGGCTCCGGGGCCAACGTCCTGACTTTC.

The rearrangement links TRBV5-4 to TRBJ2-3; 10 bases agree with TRBD2. Germline V gene sequence: CDR1 SGHNT, CDR2 YYREEE (reference sequence). V shed 5 bases, J shed 4 bases, and the junction held 13 bases outside the gene matches. CDR3 length: 17 residues. CDR3 DNA sequence: TGTGCCAGCAGTGCCTCCACTAGCGGGATCTCTCCAGATACGCAGTATTTT. Protein product: CASSASTSGISPDTQYF.

The chain joins TRBV7-9 to TRBJ2-7, with D possibly matching TRBD2 (5 bases). Germline CDR1 reads SEHNR; CDR2 reads FQNEAQ (reference sequence). V was cut by 5 bases and J by 3 bases, with 8 bases left in between. The CDR3 spans 12 residues. The CDR3 bases are TGTGCCAGCAGCGGAGGTATCTACGAGCAGTACTTC. Translating it yields CASSGGIYEQYF.

The chain employs TRBV4-1 and TRBJ2-2; 7 nucleotides agree with TRBD2. The J segment lost 5 bases and the V segment lost 2 bases, leaving 2 bases of the junction unmatched. Germline-derived CDR1 and CDR2 are MGHRA and YSYEKL. The CDR3 length is 14 residues. DNA for the CDR3: TGCGCCAGCAGCCAATGGGAGGGAACCGGGGAGCTGTTTTTT. Translated, it gives CASSQWEGTGELFF.

This clone was observed many times. The chain links TRBV2 to TRBJ2-7; TRBD1 aligns across 7 bases. V lost 6 bases to trimming and J lost 0 bases; unmatched junction nucleotides: 17. This CDR3 region has 18 residues. Germline V gene lookup returns CDR1 SNHLY and CDR2 FYNNEI. The CDR3, as DNA: TGTGCCAGCAGCGCACAGGGGATCAGTTTGCACCGCTCCTACGAGCAGTACTTC. Residues: CASSAQGISLHRSYEQYF.

The rearrangement uses TRBV30 and TRBJ2-5, with 11 bases aligning to TRBD2. Per germline, CDR1 GTSNPN and CDR2 SVGIG (reference sequence). V shed 3 bases, J shed 2 bases, and the junction held 5 bases outside the gene matches. This CDR3 is built from 15 residues. The CDR3 is CAWSPGLAAQETQYF. CDR3 nucleotides: TGTGCCTGGAGCCCGGGACTAGCGGCGCAAGAGACCCAGTACTTC.

The chain employs TRBV10-3 and TRBJ2-3, with 10 bases fitting TRBD2. Germline assignment: CDR1 ENHRY and CDR2 SYGVKD. The CDR3 is made up of 13 amino acids. V shed 8 bases, J shed 5 bases, and the junction held 4 bases outside the gene matches. CDR3 region: CAILAGEVDTQYF. As DNA, the CDR3 is TGTGCCATCCTAGCGGGAGAGGTAGATACGCAGTATTTT.

The table lists this clone with a few counts. The chain links TRBV6-1 to TRBJ2-7; D gene ambiguous. Germline V gene data show CDR1 as MNHNS and CDR2 as SASEGT. The CDR3 length is 13 residues. V shed 0 bases and J shed 3 bases, with 6 bases lying between them. CDR3 in DNA: TGTGCCAGCAGTGAAGCGTCTATCTACGAGCAGTACTTC. Residues: CASSEASIYEQYF.

CDR3: CASTVGPLDGYTF. The DNA of the CDR3 is TGTGCCAGCACCGTAGGACCGCTAGATGGCTACACCTTC. The J gene is TRBJ1-2, the V gene TRBV6-1; D remains ambiguous. V was clipped by 7 bases and J by 6 bases, with 15 bases between them. Germline V lookup: CDR1 MNHNS, CDR2 SASEGT. This CDR3 contains 13 residues.

The chain carries TRBV2 and TRBJ2-7; 7 bases agree with TRBD1. Trimming took 8 bases from V and 6 from J; bases not matched to a gene: 16. The length of the CDR3 is 15 residues. The germline CDR1 and CDR2 sequences are SNHLY and FYNNEI. The CDR3: CASGAIPGGGSEQYF. The CDR3 nucleotides read TGTGCCAGCGGCGCCATTCCAGGGGGTGGATCCGAGCAGTACTTC.

This clone was picked up one time. The junction departs from the called germline gene at one end, perhaps through a read error. The chain couples TRBV7-2 to TRBJ2-5; the D gene is possibly TRBD2 (6 bases). The end of the DNA fits TRBJ2-7 better, so the J call may be wrong. The CDR3 covers 16 residues. Per germline, CDR1 SGHTA and CDR2 FQGNSA. CDR3 region: CASSQGLSGLRAEQYF. The CDR3 DNA sequence: TGCGCCAGCAGCCAGGGATTATCGGGACTCCGGGCCGAGCAGTACTTC.